The sample holds one count of the clone carrying this T cell receptor beta chain. Sequencing was performed with immunoSEQ multiplex PCR; in TCRdb, only in-frame clones are kept and a portion is missing. The sample gives tens of thousands of clones, approximately 83% of which show up once; approximately 3.4% is in the top ten. The entry originates in a study of blood T cell repertoires in COVID-19. Study-wide background: PBMCs, B-cell-depleted T cells, or T cells provided the cDNA or gDNA that made up the material.

V gave up 3 bases and J gave up 7 bases; unmatched junction bases: 8. Per the germline V gene, CDR1 is LNHDA and CDR2 is SQIVND (reference sequence). The CDR3 length is 15 residues. The chain employs TRBV19 and TRBJ1-5, with 8 positions matching TRBD1. This TCR was recovered from a woman of 80 years or more with acute or convalescent COVID-19. Sequencing was performed on peripheral blood. CDR3 in amino acids: CASSILDREGQPQHF. For the CDR3, the DNA is TGTGCCAGTAGTATTCTGGACAGGGAGGGACAGCCCCAGCATTTT.